The 4 T cell receptor beta chains below all came from one sample that was sequenced in a study of blood T cell repertoires in COVID-19. TCRdb keeps only in-frame clones here, not all; method: immunoSEQ multiplex PCR. The sample lists around 100,000 clones, over 75% occurring once. The sequenced sample was peripheral blood. The receptors originated from a woman at least 80 years old with acute or convalescent COVID-19.

The rearrangement joins TRBV30 to TRBJ1-2; D is undetermined. Trimming left V 3 bases short and J 3 bases short, with 11 bases between. Germline-derived CDR1 and CDR2 are GTSNPN and SVGIG (reference sequence). The CDR3 is 13 residues long. The CDR3 here is CAWSQGVDYGYTF. The CDR3 coding sequence is TGTGCCTGGAGCCAAGGAGTCGACTATGGCTACACCTTC.

The chain is built from TRBV9 and TRBJ1-4; D gene ambiguous. The CDR3 extends over 15 amino acids. V was cut by 4 bases and J by 1 base, with 11 bases left in between. Germline lookup yields CDR1 SGDLS and CDR2 YYNGEE. This CDR3 reads CASSSSRLTNEKLFF. The CDR3 DNA reads as TGTGCCAGCAGCTCGAGCCGGTTAACTAATGAAAAACTGTTTTTT.

V usage is TRBV5-5 and J usage is TRBJ2-5; D remains unclear. In germline, CDR1 is SGHKS, CDR2 YYEKEE (reference sequence). The ends were cut back, 5 bases at V and 0 bases at J, with 5 bases in the middle. This CDR3 is built from 12 residues. The CDR3: CASRRYQETQYF. CDR3 DNA: TGTGCCAGCAGGCGGTACCAAGAGACCCAGTACTTC.

The V gene is TRBV10-3, the J gene TRBJ1-5, with 8 bases matching TRBD1. The CDR3 totals 14 residues. V shed 4 bases and J 6 bases; nucleotides not matched to a gene: 5. In germline, CDR1 is ENHRY, CDR2 SYGVKD. The CDR3 coding sequence is TGTGCCATCAGTGGTGGACAGGGCGGTCAGCCCCAGCATTTT. Its translation: CAISGGQGGQPQHF.